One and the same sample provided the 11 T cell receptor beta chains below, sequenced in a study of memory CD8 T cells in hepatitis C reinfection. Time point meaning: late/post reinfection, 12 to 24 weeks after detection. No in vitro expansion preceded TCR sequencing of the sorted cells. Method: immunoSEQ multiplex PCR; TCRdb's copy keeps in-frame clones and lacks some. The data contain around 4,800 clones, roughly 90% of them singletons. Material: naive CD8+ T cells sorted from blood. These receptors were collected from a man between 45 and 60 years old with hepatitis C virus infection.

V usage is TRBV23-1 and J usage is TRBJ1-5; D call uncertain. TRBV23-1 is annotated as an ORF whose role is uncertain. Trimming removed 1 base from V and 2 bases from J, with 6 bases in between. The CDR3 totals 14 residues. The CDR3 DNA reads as TGCGCCAGCAGTCAATTCCAGGGCAATCAGCCCCAGCATTTT. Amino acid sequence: CASSQFQGNQPQHF.

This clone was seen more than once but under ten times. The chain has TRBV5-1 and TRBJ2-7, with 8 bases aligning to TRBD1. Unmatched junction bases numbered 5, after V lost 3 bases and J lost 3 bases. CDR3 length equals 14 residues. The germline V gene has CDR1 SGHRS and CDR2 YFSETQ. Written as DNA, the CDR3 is TGCGCCAGCAGCTCAACGACAGGGGACTACGAGCAGTACTTC. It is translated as CASSSTTGDYEQYF.

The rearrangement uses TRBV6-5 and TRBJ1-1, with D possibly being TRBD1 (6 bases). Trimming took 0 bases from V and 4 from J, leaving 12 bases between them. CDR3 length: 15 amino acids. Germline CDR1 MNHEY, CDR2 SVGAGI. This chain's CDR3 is CASSYSSRGSTEAFF. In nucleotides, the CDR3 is TGTGCCAGCAGTTACTCGAGTAGGGGGAGCACTGAAGCTTTCTTT.

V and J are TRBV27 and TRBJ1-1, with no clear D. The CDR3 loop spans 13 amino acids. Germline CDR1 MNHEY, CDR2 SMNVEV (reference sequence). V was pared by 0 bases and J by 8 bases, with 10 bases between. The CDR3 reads CASSLSQAVEAFF. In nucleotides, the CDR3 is TGTGCCAGCAGTTTATCCCAGGCCGTCGAAGCTTTCTTT.

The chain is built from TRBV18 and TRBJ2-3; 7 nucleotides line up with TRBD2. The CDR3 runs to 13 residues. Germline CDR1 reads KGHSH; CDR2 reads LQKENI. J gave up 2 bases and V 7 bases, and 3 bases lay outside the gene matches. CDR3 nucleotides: TGTGCCAGCTTTGCGGGGGACACAGATACGCAGTATTTT. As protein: CASFAGDTDTQYF.

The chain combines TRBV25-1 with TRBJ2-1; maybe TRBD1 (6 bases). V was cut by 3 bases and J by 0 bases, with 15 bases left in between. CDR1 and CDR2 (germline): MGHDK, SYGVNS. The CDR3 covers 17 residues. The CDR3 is CASSEGRGFISYNEQFF. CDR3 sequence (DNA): TGTGCCAGCAGTGAGGGCAGGGGATTCATCTCCTACAATGAGCAGTTCTTC.

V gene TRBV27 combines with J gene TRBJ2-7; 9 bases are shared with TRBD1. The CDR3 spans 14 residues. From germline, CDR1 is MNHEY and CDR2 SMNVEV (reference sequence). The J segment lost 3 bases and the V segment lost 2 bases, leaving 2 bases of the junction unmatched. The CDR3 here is CASSLLGQGYEQYF. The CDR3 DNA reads TGTGCCAGCAGTTTACTGGGACAGGGCTACGAGCAGTACTTC.

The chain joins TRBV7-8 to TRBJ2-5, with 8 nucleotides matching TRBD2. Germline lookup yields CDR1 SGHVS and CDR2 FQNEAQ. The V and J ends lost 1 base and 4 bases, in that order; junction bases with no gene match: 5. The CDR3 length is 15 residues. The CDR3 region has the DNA TGTGCCAGCAGCTTAGGTAGCGGGATGGGAGAGACCCAGTACTTC. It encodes CASSLGSGMGETQYF.

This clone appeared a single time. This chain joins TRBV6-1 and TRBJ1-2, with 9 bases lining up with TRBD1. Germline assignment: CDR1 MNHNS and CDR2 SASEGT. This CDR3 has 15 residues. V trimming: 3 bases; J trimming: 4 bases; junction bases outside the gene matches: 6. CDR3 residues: CASSEGQGFGYGYTF. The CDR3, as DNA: TGTGCCAGCAGTGAGGGACAGGGCTTCGGCTATGGCTACACCTTC.

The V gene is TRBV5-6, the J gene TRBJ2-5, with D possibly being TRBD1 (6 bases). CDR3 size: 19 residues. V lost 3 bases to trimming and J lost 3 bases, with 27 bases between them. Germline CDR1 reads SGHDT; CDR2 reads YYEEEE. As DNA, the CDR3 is TGTGCCAGCAGCTCGAATATGTTCCGGGACAAAGGCTCAAAAGAGACCCAGTACTTC. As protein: CASSSNMFRDKGSKETQYF.

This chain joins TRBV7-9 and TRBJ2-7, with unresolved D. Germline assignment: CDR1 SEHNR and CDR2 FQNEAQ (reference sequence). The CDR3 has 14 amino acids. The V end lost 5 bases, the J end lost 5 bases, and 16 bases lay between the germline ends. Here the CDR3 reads CASSKLVGADEQYF. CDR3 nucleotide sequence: TGTGCCAGCAGCAAATTGGTGGGCGCCGACGAGCAGTACTTC.